This T cell receptor (beta chain) is from a study of OX40 agonist ivuxolimab in advanced cancers. The J segment lost 7 bases and the V segment lost 5 bases, leaving 14 bases of the junction unmatched. CDR1 and CDR2 from the germline V gene are SQVTM and ANQGSEA. The CDR3 spans 15 residues. Concerning this clone itself: Its antigen is unidentified.

Study-level points and caveats: Both blood CD4+ and CD8+ T cells showed clonal growth by week 6 at 0.1 to 3.0 mg/kg.

Sequencing was performed with immunoSEQ multiplex PCR; in TCRdb, only in-frame clones are kept and a portion is missing. The table lists 65,000 to 75,000 clones, approximately 84% of them singletons. The TCR sequence derives from an adult with an advanced solid tumor such as melanoma, head and neck, liver or kidney cancer. The sequenced sample was CD4+ or CD8+ T cells sorted from blood, obtained in a trial of the OX40 agonist ivuxolimab. This chain uses TRBV29-1 with TRBJ2-5; 9 bases agree with TRBD2. The CDR3 DNA reads as TGCAGCGTTCAAACGGCGGGGGGGCGCAGGTCGACCCAGTACTTC. Its protein is CSVQTAGGRRSTQYF.